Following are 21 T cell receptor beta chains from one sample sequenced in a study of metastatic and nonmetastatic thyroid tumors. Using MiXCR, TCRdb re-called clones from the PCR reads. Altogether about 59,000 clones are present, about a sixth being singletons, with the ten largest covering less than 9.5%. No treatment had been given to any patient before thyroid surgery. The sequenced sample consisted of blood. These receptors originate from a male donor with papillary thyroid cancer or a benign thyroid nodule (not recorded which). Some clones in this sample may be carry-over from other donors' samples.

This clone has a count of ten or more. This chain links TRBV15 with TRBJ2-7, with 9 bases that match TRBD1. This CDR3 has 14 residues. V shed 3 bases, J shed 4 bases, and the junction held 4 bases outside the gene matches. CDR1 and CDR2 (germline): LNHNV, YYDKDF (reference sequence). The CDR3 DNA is TGTGCCACCAGCAGTGACAGGGGGTTTTACGAGCAGTACGTC. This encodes CATSSDRGFYEQYV.

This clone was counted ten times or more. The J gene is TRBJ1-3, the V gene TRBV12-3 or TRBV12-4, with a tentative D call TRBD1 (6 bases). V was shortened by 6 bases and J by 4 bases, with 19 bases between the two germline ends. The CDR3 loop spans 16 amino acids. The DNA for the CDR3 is TGTGCCAGCAGACCTACACCGGGACAACAGGGAAACACCATATATTTT. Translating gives CASRPTPGQQGNTIYF.

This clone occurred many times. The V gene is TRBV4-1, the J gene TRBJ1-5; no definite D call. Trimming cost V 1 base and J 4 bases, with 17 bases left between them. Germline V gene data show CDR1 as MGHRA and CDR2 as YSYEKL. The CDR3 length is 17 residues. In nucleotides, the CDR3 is TGCGCCAGCAGCCAAGCCCCGGCTCGCCTCCAGAATCAGCCCCAGCATTTT. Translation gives CASSQAPARLQNQPQHF.

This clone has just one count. DNA for the CDR3: TGCGCCAGCAGTCAGGGACTAGGGGGCCACTACAATGAGCAGTTCTTC. Encoded protein: CASSQGLGGHYNEQFF. V usage is TRBV5-1 and J usage is TRBJ2-1, with D possibly matching TRBD2 (8 bases). CDR3 length equals 16 residues. Per germline, CDR1 SGHRS and CDR2 YFSETQ. Trimming cost V 5 bases and J 3 bases, with 18 bases left between them.

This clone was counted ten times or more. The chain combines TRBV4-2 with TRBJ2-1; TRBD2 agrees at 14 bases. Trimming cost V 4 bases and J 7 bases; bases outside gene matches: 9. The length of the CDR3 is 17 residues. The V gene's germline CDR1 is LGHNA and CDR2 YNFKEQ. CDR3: CASSPKGLAGAGNEQFF. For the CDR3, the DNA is TGTGCCAGCAGCCCGAAGGGACTAGCGGGAGCTGGGAATGAGCAGTTCTTC.

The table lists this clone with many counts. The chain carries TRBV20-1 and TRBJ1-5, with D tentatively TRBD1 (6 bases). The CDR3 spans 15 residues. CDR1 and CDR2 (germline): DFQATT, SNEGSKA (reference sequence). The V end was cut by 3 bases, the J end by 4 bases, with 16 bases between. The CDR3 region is CSARIGGSPNQPQHF. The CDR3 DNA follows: TGCAGTGCTAGGATAGGGGGAAGTCCTAATCAGCCCCAGCATTTT.

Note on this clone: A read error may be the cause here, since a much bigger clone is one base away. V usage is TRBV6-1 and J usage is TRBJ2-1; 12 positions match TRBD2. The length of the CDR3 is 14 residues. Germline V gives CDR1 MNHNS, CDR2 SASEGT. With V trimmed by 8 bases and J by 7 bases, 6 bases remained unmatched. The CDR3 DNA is TGTGCCAGCGGGTGCCTAGCGGGGGGGAATGAGCAGTTCTTC. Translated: CASGCLAGGNEQFF.

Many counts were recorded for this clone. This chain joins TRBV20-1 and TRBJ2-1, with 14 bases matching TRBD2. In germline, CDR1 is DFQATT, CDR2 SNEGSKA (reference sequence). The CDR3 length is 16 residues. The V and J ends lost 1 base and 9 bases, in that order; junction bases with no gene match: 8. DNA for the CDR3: TGCAGTGCTAGAGTTCGACTAGCGGGAGGGCCAGGTGAGCAGTTCTTC. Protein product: CSARVRLAGGPGEQFF.

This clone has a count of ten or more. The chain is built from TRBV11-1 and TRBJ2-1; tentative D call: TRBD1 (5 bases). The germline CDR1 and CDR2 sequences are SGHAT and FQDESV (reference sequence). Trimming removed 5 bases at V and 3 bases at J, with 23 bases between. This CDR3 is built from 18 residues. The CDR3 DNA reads TGTGCCAGCAGCCCGCGGACGGACATCGCTAAGGTCTACAATGAGCAGTTCTTC. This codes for CASSPRTDIAKVYNEQFF.

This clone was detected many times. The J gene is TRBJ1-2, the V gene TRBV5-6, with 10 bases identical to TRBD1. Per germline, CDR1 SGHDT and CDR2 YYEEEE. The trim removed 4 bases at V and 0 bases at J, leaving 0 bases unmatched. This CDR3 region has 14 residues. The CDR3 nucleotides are TGTGCCAGCAGCGGACAGGGGGCTAACTATGGCTACACCTTC. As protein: CASSGQGANYGYTF.

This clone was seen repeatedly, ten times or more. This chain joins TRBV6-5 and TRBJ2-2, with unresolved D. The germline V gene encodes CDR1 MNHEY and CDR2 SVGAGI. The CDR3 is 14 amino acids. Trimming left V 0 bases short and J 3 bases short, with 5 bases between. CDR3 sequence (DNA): TGTGCCAGCAGTTACTCTGGGGACACCGGGGAGCTGTTTTTT. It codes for CASSYSGDTGELFF.

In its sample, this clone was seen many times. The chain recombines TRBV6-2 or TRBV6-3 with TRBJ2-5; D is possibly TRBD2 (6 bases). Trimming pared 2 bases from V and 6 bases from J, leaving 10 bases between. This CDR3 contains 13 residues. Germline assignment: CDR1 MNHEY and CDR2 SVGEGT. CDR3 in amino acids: CASSYGGAKTQYF. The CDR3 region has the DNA TGTGCCAGCAGTTACGGCGGGGCTAAGACCCAGTACTTC.

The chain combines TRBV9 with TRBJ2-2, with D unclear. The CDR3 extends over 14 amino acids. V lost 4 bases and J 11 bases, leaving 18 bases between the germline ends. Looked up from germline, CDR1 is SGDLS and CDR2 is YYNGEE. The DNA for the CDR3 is TGTGCCAGCAGCCATCGACATGGTGACGGTGAGCTGTTTTTT. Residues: CASSHRHGDGELFF.

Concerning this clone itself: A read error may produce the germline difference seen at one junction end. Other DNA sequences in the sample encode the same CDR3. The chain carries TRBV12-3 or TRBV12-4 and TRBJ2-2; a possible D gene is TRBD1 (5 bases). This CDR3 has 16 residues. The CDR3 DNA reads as TGCGCCAGCAGTTTGCTAGGGGCCGCGAACACCGGGGAGCTGTTTTTT. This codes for CASSLLGAANTGELFF.

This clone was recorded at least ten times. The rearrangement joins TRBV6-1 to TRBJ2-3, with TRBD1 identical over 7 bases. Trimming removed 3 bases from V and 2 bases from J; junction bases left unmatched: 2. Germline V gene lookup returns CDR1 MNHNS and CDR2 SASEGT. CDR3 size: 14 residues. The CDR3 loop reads CASSERGHTDTQYF. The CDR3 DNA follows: TGTGCCAGCAGTGAGAGGGGGCACACAGATACGCAGTATTTT.

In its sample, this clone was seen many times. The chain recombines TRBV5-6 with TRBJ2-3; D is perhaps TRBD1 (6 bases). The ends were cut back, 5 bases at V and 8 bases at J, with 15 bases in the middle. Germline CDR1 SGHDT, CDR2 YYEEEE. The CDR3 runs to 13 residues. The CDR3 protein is CASRQNAGVTQYF. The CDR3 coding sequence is TGTGCCAGCAGGCAAAACGCAGGGGTTACGCAGTATTTT. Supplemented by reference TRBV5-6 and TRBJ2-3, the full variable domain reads DAGVTQSPTHLIKTRGQQVTLRCSPKSGHDTVSWYQQALGQGPQFIFQYYEEEERQRGNFPDRFSGHQFPNYSSELNVNALLLGDSALYLCASRQNAGVTQYFGPGTRLTVL.

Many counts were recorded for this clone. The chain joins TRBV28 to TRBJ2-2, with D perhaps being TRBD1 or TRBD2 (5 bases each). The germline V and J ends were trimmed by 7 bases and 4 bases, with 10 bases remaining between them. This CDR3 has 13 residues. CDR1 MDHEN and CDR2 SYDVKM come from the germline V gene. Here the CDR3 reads CASNEGFTGELFF. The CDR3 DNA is TGTGCCAGCAACGAGGGGTTCACCGGGGAGCTGTTTTTT.

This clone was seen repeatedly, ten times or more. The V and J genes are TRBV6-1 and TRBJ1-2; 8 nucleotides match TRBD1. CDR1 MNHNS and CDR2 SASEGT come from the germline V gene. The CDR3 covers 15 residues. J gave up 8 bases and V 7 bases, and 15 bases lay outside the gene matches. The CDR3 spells CASTPLLKTGEGYTF. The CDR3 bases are TGTGCCAGCACCCCACTTCTAAAGACAGGGGAAGGCTACACCTTC.

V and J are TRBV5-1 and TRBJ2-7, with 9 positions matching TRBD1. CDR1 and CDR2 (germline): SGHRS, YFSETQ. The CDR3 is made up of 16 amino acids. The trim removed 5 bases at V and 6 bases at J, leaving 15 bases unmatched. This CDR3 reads CASSNPVTGGLGEQYF. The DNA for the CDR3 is TGCGCCAGCAGTAATCCAGTGACAGGGGGACTCGGCGAGCAGTACTTC.

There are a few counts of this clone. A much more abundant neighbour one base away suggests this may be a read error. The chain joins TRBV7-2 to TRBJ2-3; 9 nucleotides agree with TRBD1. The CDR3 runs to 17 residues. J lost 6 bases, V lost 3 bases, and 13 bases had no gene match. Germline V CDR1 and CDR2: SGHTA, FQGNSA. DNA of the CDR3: TGTGCCAGCAGCTTCCCACTTCTACAGGGGGCTGGGGATACGCAGTATTTT. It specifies CASSFPLLQGAGDTQYF.

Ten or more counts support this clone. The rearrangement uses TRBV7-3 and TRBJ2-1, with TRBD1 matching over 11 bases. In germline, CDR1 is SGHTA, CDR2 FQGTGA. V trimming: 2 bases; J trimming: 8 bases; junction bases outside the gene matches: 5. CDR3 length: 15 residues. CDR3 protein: CASSLEGQGGHEQFF. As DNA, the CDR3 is TGTGCCAGCAGCTTAGAGGGACAGGGGGGGCATGAGCAGTTCTTC. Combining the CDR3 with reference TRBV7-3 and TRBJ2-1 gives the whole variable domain GAGVSQTPSNKVTEKGKYVELRCDPISGHTALYWYRQSLGQGPEFLIYFQGTGAADDSGLPNDRFFAVRPEGSVSTLKIQRTERGDSAVYLCASSLEGQGGHEQFFGPGTRLTVL.